These 8 T cell receptor beta chains share one sample of origin, sequenced in a study of shared clonotypes between healthy human individuals. Data came from immunoSEQ multiplex PCR; TCRdb stores just in-frame clones and leaves some out. Found here are hundreds of thousands of clones, approximately 73% of them singletons; the top ten hold 1.5% to 2%. Sequencing was done on a sample of memory CD4+ T cells sorted from blood. The subset here: CD45RA-negative fraction. These receptors originate from a woman in her twenties or thirties in good health.

The genes are TRBV5-6 and TRBJ2-5, with 8 bases identical to TRBD1. Per the germline V gene, CDR1 is SGHDT and CDR2 is YYEEEE. The CDR3 is 16 residues long. V lost 0 bases to trimming and J lost 5 bases; unmatched junction nucleotides: 9. The CDR3 DNA reads TGTGCCAGCAGCTTGGACAGGGGGAATTTACGGGAGACCCAGTACTTC. Encoded protein: CASSLDRGNLRETQYF.

In its sample, this clone was seen a few times. V usage is TRBV28 and J usage is TRBJ1-5; the D gene is possibly TRBD1 (5 bases). V was pared by 8 bases and J by 3 bases, with 14 bases between. This CDR3 contains 14 residues. From germline, CDR1 is MDHEN and CDR2 SYDVKM. Written as DNA, the CDR3 is TGTGCCAGCCGTGGGGGGATCCCCAATCAGCCCCAGCATTTT. It encodes CASRGGIPNQPQHF.

The J gene is TRBJ2-3, the V gene TRBV5-1; D may be TRBD2 (8 bases). V was pared by 1 base and J by 3 bases, with 24 bases between. This CDR3 contains 19 residues. Germline CDR1 SGHRS, CDR2 YFSETQ. The CDR3 nucleotides read TGCGCCAGCAGCTTGCGACAGGGAAGTTTGACTAGCGATACAGATACGCAGTATTTT. This sequence encodes CASSLRQGSLTSDTDTQYF.

As regards this clone: The sample has other DNA sequences that encode this CDR3 too. V is TRBV18 and J is TRBJ2-7; D gene unclear. The germline V gene encodes CDR1 KGHSH and CDR2 LQKENI. The CDR3 contains 12 residues. Trimming left V 5 bases short and J 0 bases short, with 5 bases between. The CDR3 is CASSGDSYEQYF. CDR3 DNA: TGTGCCAGCTCAGGGGACTCCTACGAGCAGTACTTC.

A word on this clone: It is likely a read error: a sequence one base away is far more abundant. The rearrangement uses TRBV7-3 and TRBJ2-1; D is unclear. The CDR3 runs to 12 residues. Germline assignment: CDR1 SGHTA and CDR2 FQGTGA. Trimming took 1 base from V and 6 from J, leaving 4 bases between them. CDR3 loop: CASSLNGNEQFF. Here the CDR3 DNA reads TGTGCCAGCAGCTTAAACGGCAATGAGCAGTTCTTC. The full variable domain, in which reference TRBV7-3 and TRBJ2-1 provide the parts outside the CDR3, is GAGVSQTPSNKVTEKGKYVELRCDPISGHTALYWYRQSLGQGPEFLIYFQGTGAADDSGLPNDRFFAVRPEGSVSTLKIQRTERGDSAVYLCASSLNGNEQFFGPGTRLTVL.

This chain links TRBV27 with TRBJ2-7; 7 positions agree with TRBD2. Germline CDR1 and CDR2: MNHEY and SMNVEV (reference sequence). Unmatched junction bases numbered 9, after V lost 5 bases and J lost 2 bases. The CDR3 is 15 residues long. The CDR3 DNA reads as TGTGCCAGCAGTAGCCGCGCTAGCGGACCCTACGAGCAGTACTTC. Translation: CASSSRASGPYEQYF.

As DNA, the CDR3 is TGTGCCAGCAACCCGGGGACAGATTCTGGGTATGGGCAGTACTTC. Protein sequence: CASNPGTDSGYGQYF. The chain has TRBV28 and TRBJ2-7; 7 bases line up with TRBD1. The CDR3 contains 15 residues. Germline V CDR1 and CDR2: MDHEN, SYDVKM. Germline trimming cut 7 bases from V and 9 bases from J; bases unmatched to any gene: 18.

There are many counts of this clone. J is TRBJ2-3 and V is TRBV5-4; D is ambiguous. Germline CDR1 and CDR2: SGHNT and YYREEE (reference sequence). Trimming cost V 3 bases and J 2 bases, with 7 bases left between them. This CDR3 is 13 amino acids long. The CDR3 reads CASSSSNTDTQYF. DNA for the CDR3: TGTGCCAGCAGCTCCTCAAACACAGATACGCAGTATTTT.